Below, 18 T cell receptor beta chains from the same sample are listed, as sequenced in a study of CD8+ T cells in alopecia areata. Once RNA had been extracted, it was reverse transcribed into cDNA to act as the sequencing template. Libraries were prepared by immunoSEQ multiplex PCR; TCRdb keeps only in-frame clonotypes and omits some of them. The sample has roughly 150,000 clones, around half seen once. The material sequenced was CD8+ T cells sorted from blood, taken at week 0. The source is a human donor with alopecia areata.

The chain carries TRBV13 and TRBJ2-3; D not resolved. The germline V gene has CDR1 PRHDT and CDR2 FYEKMQ (reference sequence). The length of the CDR3 is 13 residues. V was pared by 4 bases and J by 0 bases, with 5 bases between. The CDR3 spells CASSSTSTDTQYF. The CDR3 DNA reads as TGTGCCAGCAGCTCAACCAGCACAGATACGCAGTATTTT. Combining the CDR3 with reference TRBV13 and TRBJ2-3 gives the whole variable domain AAGVIQSPRHLIKEKRETATLKCYPIPRHDTVYWYQQGPGQDPQFLISFYEKMQSDKGSIPDRFSAQQFSDYHSELNMSSLELGDSALYFCASSSTSTDTQYFGPGTRLTVL.

The chain couples TRBV9 to TRBJ2-7; TRBD1 agrees at 7 bases. This CDR3 comprises 14 residues. The V gene's germline CDR1 is SGDLS and CDR2 YYNGEE. The J segment lost 2 bases and the V segment lost 0 bases, leaving 2 bases of the junction unmatched. The DNA for the CDR3 is TGTGCCAGCAGCGTAGGGGACAGACCCTACGAGCAGTACTTC. This translates into CASSVGDRPYEQYF.

The J gene is TRBJ1-5, the V gene TRBV12-5, with unresolved D. The CDR3 has 15 amino acids. Germline lookup yields CDR1 LGHNT and CDR2 FRNRAP. Trimming took off 5 bases at V and 0 bases at J, with 11 bases between the two ends. The DNA for the CDR3 is TGTGCTAGTGGTCCCGGAAGTAGTAGCAATCAGCCCCAGCATTTT. Its protein is CASGPGSSSNQPQHF.

The chain uses TRBV4-3 and TRBJ2-7; D possibly matches TRBD1 or TRBD2 (5 bases each). The CDR3 covers 14 residues. CDR1 LGHNA and CDR2 YSLEER come from the germline V gene. V was pared by 6 bases and J by 3 bases, with 15 bases between. CDR3 nucleotide sequence: TGCGCCAGCAGTCCCGGGACCGGGATCTACGAGCAGTACTTC. It specifies CASSPGTGIYEQYF.

This chain uses TRBV9 with TRBJ1-1; D not resolved. V lost 2 bases, J lost 5 bases, and 10 bases lay in between. The germline V gene has CDR1 SGDLS and CDR2 YYNGEE. This CDR3 is 13 amino acids long. In DNA, the CDR3 is TGTGCCAGCAGCGTGACCCCCGGGACTGAAGCTTTCTTT. Translated: CASSVTPGTEAFF.

V and J are TRBV30 and TRBJ2-7; 12 bases agree with TRBD1. The CDR3 extends over 14 amino acids. Germline CDR1 is GTSNPN and CDR2 is SVGIG (reference sequence). The V and J ends lost 2 bases and 6 bases, in that order; junction bases with no gene match: 5. This chain's CDR3 is CAWSSGQGAREQYF. The CDR3 DNA reads as TGTGCCTGGAGTTCGGGACAGGGGGCGCGCGAGCAGTACTTC.

Only one count was recorded for this clone. The rearrangement joins TRBV6-5 to TRBJ2-7; D is perhaps TRBD1 (5 bases). V was cut by 8 bases and J by 7 bases, with 21 bases left in between. Per germline, CDR1 MNHEY and CDR2 SVGAGI. This CDR3 spans 14 amino acids. CDR3 sequence (DNA): TGTGCCAGCCGGACGTACACGGACAAGACGGAGCAGTACTTC. It translates to CASRTYTDKTEQYF.

The chain uses TRBV9 and TRBJ2-7, with 10 bases matching TRBD1. This CDR3 is 15 amino acids long. The J segment lost 5 bases and the V segment lost 3 bases, leaving 8 bases of the junction unmatched. In germline, CDR1 is SGDLS, CDR2 YYNGEE. CDR3 in DNA: TGTGCCAGCAGCGCCGGGACAGGGGACAACAACGAGCAGTACTTC. Translated, it gives CASSAGTGDNNEQYF.

The chain recombines TRBV30 with TRBJ1-2; 7 bases are a match to TRBD1. This CDR3 region has 15 residues. The J segment lost 4 bases and the V segment lost 4 bases, leaving 12 bases of the junction unmatched. In germline, CDR1 is GTSNPN, CDR2 SVGIG (reference sequence). The CDR3 protein is CAWKVGQGGFYGYTF. CDR3 coding DNA: TGTGCCTGGAAAGTGGGGCAGGGGGGATTCTATGGCTACACCTTC. Looking up the rest from reference TRBV30 and TRBJ1-2 gives the full variable domain: SQTIHQWPATLVQPVGSPLSLECTVEGTSNPNLYWYRQAAGRGLQLLFYSVGIGQISSEVPQNLSASRPQDRQFILSSKKLLLSDSGFYLCAWKVGQGGFYGYTFGSGTRLTVV.

Only a few counts were recorded for this clone. J is TRBJ1-1 and V is TRBV7-6, with D tentatively TRBD1 (6 bases). This CDR3 is built from 14 residues. Germline CDR1 SGHVS, CDR2 FNYEAQ. V gave up 1 base and J gave up 5 bases, with 11 bases separating them. In nucleotides, the CDR3 is TGTGCCAGCAGCTTAGGTGGGACAACGACTGAAGCTTTCTTT. This translates into CASSLGGTTTEAFF.

V usage is TRBV19 and J usage is TRBJ1-1; 10 bases are shared with TRBD1. The CDR3 contains 12 residues. Germline CDR1 LNHDA, CDR2 SQIVND (reference sequence). V was pared by 6 bases and J by 8 bases, with 3 bases of the junction left unmatched. For the CDR3, the DNA is TGTGCCAGTAGGGGACAGGGGCTGGAAGCTTTCTTT. Its protein is CASRGQGLEAFF. Using reference TRBV19 and TRBJ1-1 for the parts outside the CDR3, the full variable domain is DGGITQSPKYLFRKEGQNVTLSCEQNLNHDAMYWYRQDPGQGLRLIYYSQIVNDFQKGDIAEGYSVSREKKESFPLTVTSAQKNPTAFYLCASRGQGLEAFFGQGTRLTVV.

Only a few counts were recorded for this clone. The J gene is TRBJ2-6, the V gene TRBV9; possible D gene TRBD1, 6 bases. Germline V lookup: CDR1 SGDLS, CDR2 YYNGEE. This CDR3 comprises 18 residues. V lost 0 bases and J 2 bases, leaving 15 bases between the germline ends. CDR3 residues: CASSVVATGNAGANVLTF. CDR3 DNA sequence: TGTGCCAGCAGCGTAGTGGCTACAGGGAATGCTGGGGCCAACGTCCTGACTTTC.

This clone has just a few counts. The chain couples TRBV10-3 to TRBJ2-3; D possibly corresponds to TRBD2 (5 bases). Trimming removed 4 bases at V and 4 bases at J, with 12 bases between. The CDR3 has 14 residues. CDR1 and CDR2 (germline): ENHRY, SYGVKD. This CDR3 reads CAISAASIADTQYF. For the CDR3, the DNA is TGTGCCATCAGTGCGGCTAGCATCGCAGATACGCAGTATTTT.

This clone has more than one count but fewer than ten. The gene calls are TRBV14 and TRBJ2-7, with 7 bases lining up with TRBD1. Germline CDR1 is SGHDN and CDR2 is FVKESK. Trimming at V came to 2 bases and at J to 1 base, leaving 2 bases not matched to a gene. The CDR3 extends over 14 amino acids. The CDR3 reads CASSQLGQSYEQYF. CDR3 nucleotide sequence: TGTGCCAGCAGCCAACTGGGACAGTCCTACGAGCAGTACTTC.

This clone was seen a handful of times. The chain joins TRBV15 to TRBJ2-3; TRBD2 agrees at 12 bases. V lost 3 bases to trimming and J lost 6 bases; unmatched junction nucleotides: 4. CDR1 is LNHNV, CDR2 YYDKDF, per germline (reference sequence). The CDR3 length is 15 residues. DNA of the CDR3: TGTGCCACCAGCAGGAGGGGGACTAGCGGGGATACGCAGTATTTT. As protein: CATSRRGTSGDTQYF. Full variable domain (missing parts from reference TRBV15 and TRBJ2-3): DAMVIQNPRYQVTQFGKPVTLSCSQTLNHNVMYWYQQKSSQAPKLLFHYYDKDFNNEADTPDNFQSRRPNTSFCFLDIRSPGLGDTAMYLCATSRRGTSGDTQYFGPGTRLTVL.

The CDR3 is CASSPTGEVGNSPLHF. Written as DNA, the CDR3 is TGTGCCAGCAGCCCAACAGGGGAAGTAGGTAATTCACCCCTCCACTTT. This sequence joins TRBV27 and TRBJ1-6, with 7 bases lining up with TRBD1. The CDR3 is 16 residues long. After removal of 6 bases from V and 6 bases from J, the junction contained 11 bases not matched to a gene. Germline lookup yields CDR1 MNHEY and CDR2 SMNVEV (reference sequence).

The chain is built from TRBV4-1 and TRBJ2-2; D may be TRBD2 (5 bases). The CDR3 has 14 amino acids. V dropped 0 bases and J dropped 7 bases, with 9 bases sitting between them. CDR1 MGHRA and CDR2 YSYEKL come from the germline V gene. CDR3: CASSQERADGELFF. The CDR3 nucleotides read TGCGCCAGCAGCCAAGAGCGAGCGGACGGGGAGCTGTTTTTT.

V is TRBV15 and J is TRBJ1-5, with 9 bases aligning to TRBD1. Germline CDR1 is LNHNV and CDR2 is YYDKDF (reference sequence). V lost 1 base, J lost 5 bases, and 9 bases stayed unmatched. The CDR3 loop spans 17 amino acids. The CDR3 coding sequence is TGTGCCACCAGCAGAGCGGGACAGGGAGGTCTTGATCAGCCCCAGCATTTT. Amino acids: CATSRAGQGGLDQPQHF.